Shown below are 24 T cell receptor beta chains from a single sample sequenced in a study of shared clonotypes between healthy human individuals. Here immunoSEQ multiplex PCR was the method, and the copy in TCRdb shows in-frame clones only, minus some. The sample contains about 1.5 million clones, 95% to 99% of which appear only once. The material sequenced was naive CD4+ T cells sorted from blood. Described subset: CD45RA+ positively selected. These receptors all stem from a man aged 30-40 years in good health.

The chain carries TRBV5-1 and TRBJ1-1, with TRBD1 matching 8 bases. From germline, CDR1 is SGHRS and CDR2 YFSETQ. J was trimmed by 11 bases and V by 4 bases; bases with no gene match: 16. There are 15 residues in the CDR3. The CDR3 protein is CASSVGTGRGSGAFF. In nucleotides, the CDR3 is TGCGCCAGCAGCGTTGGGACAGGAAGAGGGTCCGGGGCTTTCTTT.

The chain couples TRBV18 to TRBJ2-3; D remains ambiguous. V was trimmed by 0 bases and J by 6 bases, leaving 10 bases between them. Germline V gene data show CDR1 as KGHSH and CDR2 as LQKENI. The CDR3 consists of 14 residues. CDR3 sequence reads: CASSPPVVGDTQYF. The CDR3 DNA follows: TGTGCCAGCTCACCACCAGTAGTGGGTGATACGCAGTATTTT.

This rearrangement joins TRBV6-1 to TRBJ2-7, with D perhaps TRBD1 (5 bases). V lost 1 base and J 0 bases, leaving 13 bases between the germline ends. This CDR3 has 16 residues. Germline CDR1 MNHNS, CDR2 SASEGT. The CDR3 nucleotides read TGTGCCAGCAGTGAAGGGGCAGGGCTGAGCTCCTACGAGCAGTACTTC. Translation gives CASSEGAGLSSYEQYF.

The chain is built from TRBV7-9 and TRBJ1-5; D is uncertain. The V end was cut by 3 bases, the J end by 9 bases, with 6 bases between. This CDR3 has 11 amino acids. The germline CDR1 and CDR2 sequences are SEHNR and FQNEAQ (reference sequence). CDR3 protein: CASSLVGPQHF. CDR3 nucleotides: TGTGCCAGCAGCTTGGTTGGGCCCCAGCATTTT.

This chain uses TRBV7-9 with TRBJ2-7; 12 positions match TRBD2. There are 15 residues in the CDR3. Germline assignment: CDR1 SEHNR and CDR2 FQNEAQ (reference sequence). V lost 3 bases to trimming and J lost 7 bases; unmatched junction nucleotides: 7. Here the CDR3 reads CASSFRLAGAREQYF. The CDR3 nucleotides read TGTGCCAGCAGCTTCAGACTAGCGGGAGCGAGAGAGCAGTACTTC.

The chain combines TRBV15 with TRBJ1-3; no reliable D call. The V gene's germline CDR1 is LNHNV and CDR2 YYDKDF (reference sequence). Trimming removed 0 bases at V and 4 bases at J, with 10 bases between. CDR3 length equals 15 residues. CDR3: CATSRDRGRGNTIYF. The CDR3 nucleotides read TGTGCCACCAGCAGAGATCGTGGCAGAGGAAACACCATATATTTT.

About this clone: This same CDR3 is encoded by further DNA sequences in the sample. The rearrangement links TRBV14 to TRBJ2-2; D is undetermined. Trimming cost V 3 bases and J 5 bases, with 7 bases left between them. Per the germline V gene, CDR1 is SGHDN and CDR2 is FVKESK. The CDR3 totals 13 residues. CDR3 residues: CASSQGWTGELFF. The CDR3 region has the DNA TGTGCCAGCAGCCAGGGCTGGACCGGGGAGCTGTTTTTT.

V is TRBV6-1 and J is TRBJ1-2, with D tentatively TRBD1 (6 bases). Between the trimmed V and J ends, which lost 6 bases and 8 bases, there was a span of 22 bases. Germline V lookup: CDR1 MNHNS, CDR2 SASEGT. CDR3 size: 15 residues. In DNA, the CDR3 is TGTGCCAGCAGCCCCGACAGGAAAGGATCAGGAGGCTACACCTTC. Its protein is CASSPDRKGSGGYTF.

The genes are TRBV27 and TRBJ2-1; tentatively, D is TRBD2 (6 bases). V gave up 3 bases and J gave up 5 bases, with 11 bases separating them. Germline CDR1 is MNHEY and CDR2 is SMNVEV (reference sequence). The CDR3 length is 14 residues. The CDR3 sequence: CASSFGGPDNEQFF. The CDR3 nucleotides read TGTGCCAGCAGTTTCGGAGGGCCGGACAATGAGCAGTTCTTC.

This chain links TRBV5-1 with TRBJ2-6; 13 bases are shared with TRBD2. The CDR3 length is 19 residues. Germline V gives CDR1 SGHRS, CDR2 YFSETQ. The V gene end was trimmed by 5 bases and the J gene end by 3 bases; junction bases not matched to a gene: 11. The CDR3 DNA reads as TGCGCCAGCAGGTTTGCTGCACTAGCGGGAGGGGATGGGGCCAACGTCCTGACTTTC. It is translated as CASRFAALAGGDGANVLTF.

Turning to this clone: Compared with germline, one end of the junction differs, possibly owing to a read error. The V call is TRBV7-7, the J call TRBJ2-5; no clear D. The germline V gene encodes CDR1 SSHAT and CDR2 FNYEAQ (reference sequence). The CDR3 consists of 14 residues. The CDR3 sequence: CASSLGGLQETQYF. CDR3 coding DNA: TGTGCTAGCAGCTTGGGCGGCTTACAAGAGACCCAGTACTTC.

The chain links TRBV10-2 to TRBJ2-1; TRBD2 agrees at 7 bases. CDR1 and CDR2 from the germline V gene are WSHSY and SAAADI. The CDR3 length is 14 residues. V lost 6 bases to trimming and J lost 7 bases; unmatched junction nucleotides: 9. The CDR3 spells CASSAPGTINEQFF. For the CDR3, the DNA is TGCGCCAGCAGCGCCCCCGGGACTATAAATGAGCAGTTCTTC.

The V call is TRBV27, the J call TRBJ2-7; either TRBD1 or TRBD2 may supply D (5 bases each). Looked up from germline, CDR1 is MNHEY and CDR2 is SMNVEV (reference sequence). V was trimmed by 7 bases and J by 3 bases, leaving 19 bases between them. This CDR3 spans 15 amino acids. In DNA, the CDR3 is TGTGCCAGCACCCACCGCCCGGGACGAGACTACGAGCAGTACTTC. Translating it yields CASTHRPGRDYEQYF.

This chain links TRBV6-4 with TRBJ2-2; D not resolved. CDR3 length equals 13 residues. V was shortened by 3 bases and J by 4 bases, with 6 bases between the two germline ends. In germline, CDR1 is MRHNA, CDR2 SNTAGT. The CDR3: CASSDWVTGELFF. CDR3 nucleotides: TGTGCCAGCAGTGATTGGGTCACCGGGGAGCTGTTTTTT.

V is TRBV4-1 and J is TRBJ2-7; a weak D match, TRBD2 (6 bases). The ends were cut back, 4 bases at V and 1 base at J, with 8 bases in the middle. The length of the CDR3 is 13 residues. Germline V gene sequence: CDR1 MGHRA, CDR2 YSYEKL. Here the CDR3 reads CASSRGLSYEQYF. For the CDR3, the DNA is TGCGCCAGCAGCCGGGGACTGTCCTACGAGCAGTACTTC.

This rearrangement joins TRBV2 to TRBJ1-3; 7 bases fit TRBD1. Germline CDR1 and CDR2: SNHLY and FYNNEI. This CDR3 has 18 amino acids. The J segment lost 1 base and the V segment lost 5 bases, leaving 14 bases of the junction unmatched. The CDR3 nucleotides read TGTGCCAGCAGTCGCCCGAACGGGACAGTAGGATCTGGAAACACCATATATTTT. Encoded protein: CASSRPNGTVGSGNTIYF.

The rearrangement links TRBV4-1 to TRBJ1-5; D is undetermined. Germline values: CDR1 MGHRA, CDR2 YSYEKL. V was cut by 0 bases and J by 4 bases, with 4 bases left in between. The CDR3 totals 13 residues. The CDR3 coding sequence is TGCGCCAGCAGCCAAGATCTTAATCAGCCCCAGCATTTT. It codes for CASSQDLNQPQHF.

The CDR3 reads CASRQTVSYEQYF. CDR3 nucleotide sequence: TGCGCCAGCCGCCAGACGGTATCCTACGAGCAGTACTTC. The gene calls are TRBV10-2 and TRBJ2-7; no reliable D call. Per germline, CDR1 WSHSY and CDR2 SAAADI. V lost 8 bases and J lost 1, with 12 bases in between. The CDR3 contains 13 residues.

The J gene is TRBJ2-7, the V gene TRBV18; D is uncertain. V dropped 3 bases and J dropped 3 bases, with 12 bases sitting between them. This CDR3 has 14 residues. CDR1 is KGHSH and CDR2 is LQKENI in the germline V gene. As DNA, the CDR3 is TGTGCCAGCTCACCGTCGACTTCGGGCTACGAGCAGTACTTC. Amino acids: CASSPSTSGYEQYF.

Concerning this clone: Within the sample, other DNA sequences also encode this same CDR3. For the CDR3, the DNA is TGTGCCAGCAGTTTACCGGGGGAGCCCCAGCATTTT. Amino acid sequence: CASSLPGEPQHF. J is TRBJ1-5 and V is TRBV28; D may be TRBD1 (5 bases). Per germline, CDR1 MDHEN and CDR2 SYDVKM. V gave up 2 bases and J gave up 8 bases, with 7 bases separating them. This CDR3 spans 12 amino acids. Complete variable domain (other parts from reference TRBV28 and TRBJ1-5): DVKVTQSSRYLVKRTGEKVFLECVQDMDHENMFWYRQDPGLGLRLIYFSYDVKMKEKGDIPEGYSVSREKKERFSLILESASTNQTSMYLCASSLPGEPQHFGDGTRLSIL.

J is TRBJ2-7 and V is TRBV23-1; no definite D call. TRBV23-1 is labeled an ORF, and its function is uncertain. V dropped 4 bases and J dropped 5 bases, with 6 bases sitting between them. There are 11 residues in the CDR3. CDR3 sequence: CASSRVHEQYF. Here the CDR3 DNA reads TGCGCCAGCAGTCGCGTCCACGAGCAGTACTTC.

This chain uses TRBV28 with TRBJ2-7, with D uncertain. The CDR3 loop spans 14 amino acids. Trimming cost V 2 bases and J 2 bases, with 10 bases left between them. The V gene's germline CDR1 is MDHEN and CDR2 SYDVKM. CDR3 loop: CASSLPRAAYEQYF. CDR3 in DNA: TGTGCCAGCAGTTTACCCCGAGCAGCCTACGAGCAGTACTTC.

This clone was counted once. The chain is built from TRBV28 and TRBJ1-2; 9 nucleotides match TRBD1. CDR3 length: 13 residues. The J segment lost 7 bases and the V segment lost 8 bases, leaving 8 bases of the junction unmatched. Germline-derived CDR1 and CDR2 are MDHEN and SYDVKM. CDR3 in DNA: TGTGCCAGCGAAGACAGGGGGGTAACTGGCTACACCTTC. Protein sequence: CASEDRGVTGYTF.

This rearrangement joins TRBV27 to TRBJ2-5; TRBD2 aligns across 9 bases. Germline lookup yields CDR1 MNHEY and CDR2 SMNVEV (reference sequence). V dropped 6 bases and J dropped 7; count of bases not matched to a gene: 21. The CDR3 length is 18 residues. CDR3 in amino acids: CASRTGVAGVPPGMTQYF. CDR3 sequence (DNA): TGTGCCAGCAGAACGGGGGTAGCGGGAGTCCCACCCGGGATGACCCAGTACTTC.